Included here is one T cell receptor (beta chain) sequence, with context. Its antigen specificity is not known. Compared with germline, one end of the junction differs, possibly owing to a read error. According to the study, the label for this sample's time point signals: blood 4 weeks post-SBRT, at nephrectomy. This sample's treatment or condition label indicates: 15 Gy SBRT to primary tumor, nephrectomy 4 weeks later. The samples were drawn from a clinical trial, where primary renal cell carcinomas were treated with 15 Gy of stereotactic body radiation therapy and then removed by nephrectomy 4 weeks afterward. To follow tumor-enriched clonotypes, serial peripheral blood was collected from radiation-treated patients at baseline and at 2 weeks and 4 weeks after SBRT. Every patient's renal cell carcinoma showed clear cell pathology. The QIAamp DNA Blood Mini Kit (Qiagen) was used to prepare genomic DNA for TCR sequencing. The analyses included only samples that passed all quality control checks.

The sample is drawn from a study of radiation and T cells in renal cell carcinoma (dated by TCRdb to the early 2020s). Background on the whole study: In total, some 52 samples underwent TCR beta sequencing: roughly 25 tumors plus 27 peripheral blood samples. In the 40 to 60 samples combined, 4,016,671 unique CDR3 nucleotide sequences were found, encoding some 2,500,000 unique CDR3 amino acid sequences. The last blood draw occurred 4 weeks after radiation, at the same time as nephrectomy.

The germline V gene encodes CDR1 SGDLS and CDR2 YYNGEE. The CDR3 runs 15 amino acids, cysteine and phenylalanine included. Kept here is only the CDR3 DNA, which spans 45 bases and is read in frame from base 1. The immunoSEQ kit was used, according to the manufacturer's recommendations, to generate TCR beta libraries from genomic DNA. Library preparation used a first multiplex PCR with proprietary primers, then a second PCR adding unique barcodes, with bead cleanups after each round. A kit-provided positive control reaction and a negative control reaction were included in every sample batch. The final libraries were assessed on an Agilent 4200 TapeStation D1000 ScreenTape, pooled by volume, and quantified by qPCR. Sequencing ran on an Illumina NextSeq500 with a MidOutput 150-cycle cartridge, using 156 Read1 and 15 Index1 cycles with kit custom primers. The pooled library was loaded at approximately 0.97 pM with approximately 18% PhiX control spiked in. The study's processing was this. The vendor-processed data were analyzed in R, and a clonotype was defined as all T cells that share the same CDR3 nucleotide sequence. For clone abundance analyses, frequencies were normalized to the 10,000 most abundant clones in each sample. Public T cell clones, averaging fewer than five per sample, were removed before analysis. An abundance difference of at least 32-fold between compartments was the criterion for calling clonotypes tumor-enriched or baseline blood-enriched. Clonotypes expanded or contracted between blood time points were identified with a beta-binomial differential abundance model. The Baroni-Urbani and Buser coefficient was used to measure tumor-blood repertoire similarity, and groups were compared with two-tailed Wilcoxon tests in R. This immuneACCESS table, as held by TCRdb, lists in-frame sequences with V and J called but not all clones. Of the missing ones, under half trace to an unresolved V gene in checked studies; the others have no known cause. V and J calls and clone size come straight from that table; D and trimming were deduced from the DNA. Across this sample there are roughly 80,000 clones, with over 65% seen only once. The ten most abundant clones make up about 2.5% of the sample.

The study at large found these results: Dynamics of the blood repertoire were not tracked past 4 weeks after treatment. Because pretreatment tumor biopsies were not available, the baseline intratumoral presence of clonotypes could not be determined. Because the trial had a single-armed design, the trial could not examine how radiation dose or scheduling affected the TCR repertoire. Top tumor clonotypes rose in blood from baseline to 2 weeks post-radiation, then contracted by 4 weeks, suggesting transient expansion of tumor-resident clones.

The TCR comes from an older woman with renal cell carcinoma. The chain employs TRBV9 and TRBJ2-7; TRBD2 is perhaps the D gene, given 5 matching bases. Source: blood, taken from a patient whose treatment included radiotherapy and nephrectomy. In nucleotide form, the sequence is TGCGCCAGCAGCGCCCACGAGAGGGCCTCCAACGAGCAGTGCTTC. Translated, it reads CASSAHERASNEQCF.